These T cell receptor beta chains were read from a single sample in a study of T cells after yellow fever vaccination. In TCRdb, the 5' RACE reads were re-called with MiXCR into one record per CDR3 protein. The data contain some 350,000 distinct CDR3 sequences, more than 5.5% of them singletons. The source was PBMCs, collected 5 days after the yellow fever booster vaccination. The receptors here all came from a man younger than 45 who received the YFV17D yellow fever vaccine. CDR3s leave out the opening cysteine and the closing phenylalanine or tryptophan. The D gene is left open where the match is weak.

j_call d_call v_call cdr3_aa
TRBJ2-7 TRBD2 TRBV20-1 SASLLTSRLYEQY
TRBJ2-2 TRBD1 TRBV20-1 SVFESNRGRLTGELF
TRBJ2-1 - TRBV9 ASSSSIDEQF
TRBJ2-3 - TRBV7-2 ASSFGPSDTDTQY
TRBJ2-1 TRBD2 TRBV6-1 ASSSGTTSYNEQF
TRBJ1-1 - TRBV5-1 ASSLERLTEAF
TRBJ2-2 - TRBV7-8 ASSLGGTRRNTGELF
TRBJ2-1 TRBD2 TRBV7-2 ASSLAGVKEQF
TRBJ2-7 - TRBV19 ASSATSQVPTYEQY
TRBJ2-7 - TRBV20-1 SASKNEQY
TRBJ2-5 TRBD2 TRBV20-1 SANSGTRETQY
TRBJ1-1 - TRBV5-6 ASSLAGAAEAF
TRBJ2-3 - TRBV6-1 ASSRTDLHTDTQY
TRBJ2-1 - TRBV29-1 SARDPSVF
TRBJ2-5 - TRBV7-2 ASSLLVGLLGETQY
TRBJ2-7 - TRBV7-8 ASSLGIAYEQY
TRBJ1-1 - TRBV2 ASSEARGGEAF
TRBJ2-2 - TRBV9 ASSIRGAWDTGELF
TRBJ2-3 - TRBV11-2 ASSPKPPRTPSRTDTQY
TRBJ2-7 TRBD2 TRBV12-3/TRBV12-4 GSSLAGGSSYEQY
TRBJ2-3 TRBD2 TRBV5-1 ASSPPAGGSDTQY
TRBJ2-1 TRBD2 TRBV28 ASTFYSGKTYNEQF
TRBJ2-3 - TRBV15 ATKGLQVTDTQY
TRBJ2-3 TRBD2 TRBV20-1 SARDYAGVEPDTQY
TRBJ1-5 - TRBV29-1 SVDRQEEFGSQPQH
TRBJ2-7 - TRBV5-1 ASREPGRYEQY
TRBJ2-7 - TRBV27 ASTASTGLYEQY
TRBJ2-3 - TRBV9 ASSVAGATDTQY
TRBJ1-4 TRBD1 TRBV14 ASSPRQGAEKLF
TRBJ2-7 - TRBV18 ASSPERADYEQY
TRBJ2-1 - TRBV12-3/TRBV12-4 ASSLGIRNNEQF
TRBJ1-2 - TRBV7-2 ASSLGGQGSLA